Reported below is one T cell receptor (beta chain). Its target is unknown. The PCR ran on 60 Vbeta and 13 Jbeta primers. The assay was immunoSEQ multiplex PCR, and TCRdb's table has in-frame clones only and misses some. The table has around 200,000 clones, around 83% seen once. This entry comes from a study of cytomegalovirus exposure and HLA in healthy donors. Whole-study findings and limits: Some public TCRs appeared in many individuals, while most sequences were rare.

The trim removed 3 bases at V and 5 bases at J, leaving 8 bases unmatched. Germline-derived CDR1 and CDR2 are KGHSH and LQKENI. The CDR3 spans 15 residues. Sequencing was done on a sample of PBMCs. The chain uses TRBV18 and TRBJ2-7, with 9 nucleotides matching TRBD1. The source of this sequence is a woman in her forties or fifties in good health and CMV-seropositive. In DNA, the CDR3 is TGTGCCAGCTCACCCCTACCGGGACAGGGAGACGAGCAGTACTTC. This translates into CASSPLPGQGDEQYF.